This T cell receptor beta chain was recovered during a study of blood T cell repertoires in COVID-19. Under the authors' procedure: Reference gene primer amplification gave estimated nucleated cell counts. Assay: immunoSEQ multiplex PCR; the TCRdb copy retains only in-frame clones and omits some. V, J and clone size were drawn from that table, and D and trimming were deduced from the DNA. The sample shows 23,000 or so clones, about four fifths of them seen only once. The CDR3 runs 13 residues. Deletions cut 4 bases from V and 7 bases from J, with 14 bases between. CDR1 is LGHDT, CDR2 YNNKEL, per germline (reference sequence).

V is TRBV3-1 (or the pseudogene TRBV3-2) and J is TRBJ2-7, with D perhaps matching TRBD1 (6 bases). The sequence came from a man aged 35-49 years with acute or convalescent COVID-19. Sequenced input: peripheral blood. Here the CDR3 reads CASSPTGLGEQYF. The CDR3 bases are TGTGCCAGCAGCCCGACAGGTTTGGGTGAGCAGTACTTC.